The source of this T cell receptor beta chain is a study of T-cell memory formation after mild COVID-19. Study results and limitations: For second-wave clones that peaked at day 37, SARS-CoV-2 specificity went unverified. Contracting clones, day 15 to 85, had balanced CD4/CD8, and later expanders favored CD4+.

Turning to this clonotype: Antigen unknown.

TCR alpha and TCR beta cDNA libraries carrying sample barcodes and UMIs came from 5'RACE with constant-segment primers. A single record per CDR3 protein comes from TCRdb applying MiXCR to the 5' RACE reads. The repertoire holds about 400,000 distinct CDR3 sequences, 18% seen once, with 20% to 25% in the top ten. J lost 2 bases, V lost 6 bases, and 4 bases had no gene match. CDR3 length: 14 residues. In germline, CDR1 is SGHAT, CDR2 FQNNGV. The gene calls are TRBV11-2 and TRBJ2-3; 8 nucleotides match TRBD2. Sequenced input: PBMCs or a T cell subset sorted from them (not recorded which). The TCR was taken from a man between 18 and 35 years old who had mild COVID-19 (a few samples of this study predate the infection). Cell type and time point are not known. CDR3 in amino acids: CASRTAGATDTQYF. CDR3 nucleotide sequence: TGTGCCAGCAGAACAGCGGGGGCCACAGATACGCAGTATTTT.